This T cell receptor beta chain was sequenced for a study of T-cell memory formation after mild COVID-19. Study details: For the most part, TCR clusters were specific to one donor. Points from the study as a whole: Contracting clones from day 15 to 85 had balanced CD4/CD8; later expanders favoured CD4+. Clones which contracted sat mainly in CM and EM if CD4+, and in EMRA if CD8+.

CDR1 and CDR2 (germline): KGHDR, SFDVKD. The CDR3 is 15 amino acids. V gave up 3 bases and J gave up 2 bases, with 12 bases separating them. TCRdb re-called the 5' RACE reads with MiXCR, one entry per CDR3 protein. The table includes 550,000 to 600,000 distinct CDR3 sequences, 15% to 20% detected once. This clonotype was recorded a few times. Its antigen is not known. This chain connects TRBV24-1 to TRBJ1-1; a possible D gene is TRBD1 (5 bases). The sequenced sample was PBMCs or a T cell subset sorted from them (not recorded which). The origin of this receptor is an adult woman who had mild COVID-19 (a few samples of this study predate the infection). Cell type and time point are not known. The CDR3 nucleotides are TGTGCCACCAGTGATCCTTCGGGGGGTAACACTGAAGCTTTCTTT. Protein sequence: CATSDPSGGNTEAFF.